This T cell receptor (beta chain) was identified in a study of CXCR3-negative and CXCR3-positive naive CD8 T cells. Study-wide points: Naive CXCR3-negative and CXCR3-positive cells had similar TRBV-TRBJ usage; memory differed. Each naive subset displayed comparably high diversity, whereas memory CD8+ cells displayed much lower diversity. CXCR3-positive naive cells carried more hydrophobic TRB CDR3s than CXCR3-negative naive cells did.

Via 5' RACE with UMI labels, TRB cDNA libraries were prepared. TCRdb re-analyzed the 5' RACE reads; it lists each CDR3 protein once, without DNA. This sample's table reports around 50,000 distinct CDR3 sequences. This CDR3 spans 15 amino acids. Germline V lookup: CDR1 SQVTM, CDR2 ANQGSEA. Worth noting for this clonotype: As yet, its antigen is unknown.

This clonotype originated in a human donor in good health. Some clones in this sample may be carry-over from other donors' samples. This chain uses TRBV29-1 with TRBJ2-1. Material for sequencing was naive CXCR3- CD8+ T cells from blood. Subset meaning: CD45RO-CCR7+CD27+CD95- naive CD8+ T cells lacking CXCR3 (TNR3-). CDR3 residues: CSVGRAGGSYNEQFF.